The TCR beta chain under discussion was sequenced for a study of response to subunit inactivated influenza vaccine. This clonotype came up a few times. The antigen is unknown. The V and J ends lost 8 bases and 0 bases, in that order; junction bases with no gene match: 7. The CDR3 contains 14 residues. Per the germline V gene, CDR1 is LNHDA and CDR2 is SQIVND (reference sequence). One entry per CDR3 protein results from TCRdb running MiXCR on the RT-PCR reads. The data contain hundreds of thousands of distinct CDR3 sequences, more than 15% of them singletons. The study, taken as a whole, reports: That few new T cells are recruited by each seasonal influenza vaccination was the authors' suggestion.

The chain has TRBV19 and TRBJ2-7; 7 bases align to TRBD2. The source is a man aged 50-60 years who received an inactivated influenza vaccine. The source was PBMCs from blood, collected about 12 days after vaccination. CDR3 in DNA: TGTGCCAGTGCTCCCGGGGGGTCCTCCTACGAGCAGTACTTC. It yields the protein CASAPGGSSYEQYF. Variable domain in full (rest from reference TRBV19 and TRBJ2-7): DGGITQSPKYLFRKEGQNVTLSCEQNLNHDAMYWYRQDPGQGLRLIYYSQIVNDFQKGDIAEGYSVSREKKESFPLTVTSAQKNPTAFYLCASAPGGSSYEQYFGPGTRLTVT.